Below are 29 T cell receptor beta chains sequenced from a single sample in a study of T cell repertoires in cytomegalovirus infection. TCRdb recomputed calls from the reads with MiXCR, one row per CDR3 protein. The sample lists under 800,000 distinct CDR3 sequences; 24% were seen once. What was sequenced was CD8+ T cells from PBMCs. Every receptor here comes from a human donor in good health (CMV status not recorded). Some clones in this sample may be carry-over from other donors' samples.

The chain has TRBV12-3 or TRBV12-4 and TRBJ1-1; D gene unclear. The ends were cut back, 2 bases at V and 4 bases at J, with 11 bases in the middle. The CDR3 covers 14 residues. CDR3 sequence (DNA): TGTGCCAGCAGTTTAAATCCGGGTATCACTGAAGCTTTCTTT. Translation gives CASSLNPGITEAFF.

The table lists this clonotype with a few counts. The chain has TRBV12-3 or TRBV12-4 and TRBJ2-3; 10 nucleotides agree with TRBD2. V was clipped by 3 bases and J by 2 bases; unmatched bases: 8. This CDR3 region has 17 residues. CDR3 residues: CASSFHLLAGDTDTQYF. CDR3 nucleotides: TGTGCCAGCAGTTTCCATCTTCTAGCGGGGGACACAGATACGCAGTATTTT.

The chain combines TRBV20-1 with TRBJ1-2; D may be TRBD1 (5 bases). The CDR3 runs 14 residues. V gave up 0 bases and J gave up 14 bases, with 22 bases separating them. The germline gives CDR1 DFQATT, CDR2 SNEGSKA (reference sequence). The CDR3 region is CSARDPQGPPLETF. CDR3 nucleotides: TGCAGTGCTAGAGATCCCCAGGGCCCTCCACTTGAAACCTTC.

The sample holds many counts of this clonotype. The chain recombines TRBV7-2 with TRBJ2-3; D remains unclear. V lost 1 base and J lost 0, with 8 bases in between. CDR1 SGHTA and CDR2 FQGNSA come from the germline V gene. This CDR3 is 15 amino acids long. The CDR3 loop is CASSLGRFSTDTQYF. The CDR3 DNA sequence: TGTGCCAGCAGCTTAGGTCGGTTTAGCACAGATACGCAGTATTTT.

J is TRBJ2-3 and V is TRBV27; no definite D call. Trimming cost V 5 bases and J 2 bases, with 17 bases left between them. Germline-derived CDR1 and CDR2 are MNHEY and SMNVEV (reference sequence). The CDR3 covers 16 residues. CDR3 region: CASSQSVGPPTDTQYF. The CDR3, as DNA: TGTGCCAGCAGTCAATCTGTTGGGCCCCCCACAGATACGCAGTATTTT.

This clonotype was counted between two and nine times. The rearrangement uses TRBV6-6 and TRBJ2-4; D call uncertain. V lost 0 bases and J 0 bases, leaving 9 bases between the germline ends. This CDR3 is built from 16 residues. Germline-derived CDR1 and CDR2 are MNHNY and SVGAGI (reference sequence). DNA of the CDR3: TGTGCCAGCAGTTACTCAGGGCAGTTAGCCAAAAACATTCAGTACTTC. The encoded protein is CASSYSGQLAKNIQYF.

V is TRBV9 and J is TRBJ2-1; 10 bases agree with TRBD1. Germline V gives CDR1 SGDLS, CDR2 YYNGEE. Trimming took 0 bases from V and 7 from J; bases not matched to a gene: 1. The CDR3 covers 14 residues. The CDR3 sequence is CASSVGGQGNEQFF. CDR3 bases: TGTGCCAGCAGCGTAGGGGGACAGGGGAATGAGCAGTTCTTC.

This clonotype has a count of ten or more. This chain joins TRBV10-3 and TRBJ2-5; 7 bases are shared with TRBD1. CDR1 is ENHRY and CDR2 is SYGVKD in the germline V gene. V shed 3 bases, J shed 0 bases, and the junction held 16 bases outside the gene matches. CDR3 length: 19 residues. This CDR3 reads CAISDPPGRGQSYQETQYF. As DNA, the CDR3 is TGTGCCATCAGTGATCCACCGGGCCGGGGACAGTCTTACCAAGAGACCCAGTACTTC.

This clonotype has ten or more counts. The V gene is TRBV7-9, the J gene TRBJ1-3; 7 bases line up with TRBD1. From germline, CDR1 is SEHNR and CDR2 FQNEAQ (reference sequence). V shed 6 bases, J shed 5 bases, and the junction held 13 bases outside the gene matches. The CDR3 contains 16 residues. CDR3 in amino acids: CASSFDRATLRNTIYF. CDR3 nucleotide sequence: TGTGCCAGCAGTTTCGACAGGGCGACGCTTCGAAACACCATATATTTT.

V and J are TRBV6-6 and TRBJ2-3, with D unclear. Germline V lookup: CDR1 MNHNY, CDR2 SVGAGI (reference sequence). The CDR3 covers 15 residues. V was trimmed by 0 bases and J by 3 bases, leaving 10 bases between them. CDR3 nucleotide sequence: TGTGCCAGCAGTTACTCGCCAGCGTCGACAGATACGCAGTATTTT. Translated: CASSYSPASTDTQYF.

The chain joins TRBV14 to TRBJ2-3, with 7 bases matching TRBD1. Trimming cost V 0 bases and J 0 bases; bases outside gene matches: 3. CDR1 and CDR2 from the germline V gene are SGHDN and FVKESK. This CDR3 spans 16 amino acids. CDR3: CASSQERGPSTDTQYF. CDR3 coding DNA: TGTGCCAGCAGCCAAGAGAGGGGGCCTAGCACAGATACGCAGTATTTT.

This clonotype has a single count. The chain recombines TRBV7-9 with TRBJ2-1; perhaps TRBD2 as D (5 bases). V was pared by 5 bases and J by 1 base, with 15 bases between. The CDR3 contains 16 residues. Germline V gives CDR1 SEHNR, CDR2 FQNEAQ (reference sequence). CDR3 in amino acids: CASSHTGMRSYNEQFF. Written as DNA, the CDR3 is TGTGCCAGCAGCCATACGGGGATGCGGTCCTACAATGAGCAGTTCTTC. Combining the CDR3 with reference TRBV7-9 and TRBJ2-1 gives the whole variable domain DTGVSQNPRHKITKRGQNVTFRCDPISEHNRLYWYRQTLGQGPEFLTYFQNEAQLEKSRLLSDRFSAERPKGSFSTLEIQRTEQGDSAMYLCASSHTGMRSYNEQFFGPGTRLTVL.

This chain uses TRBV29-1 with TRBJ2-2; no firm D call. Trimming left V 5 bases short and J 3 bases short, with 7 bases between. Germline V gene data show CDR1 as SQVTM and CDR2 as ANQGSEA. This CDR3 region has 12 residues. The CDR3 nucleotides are TGCAGCGTTCTGTCCTACACCGGGGAGCTGTTTTTT. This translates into CSVLSYTGELFF.

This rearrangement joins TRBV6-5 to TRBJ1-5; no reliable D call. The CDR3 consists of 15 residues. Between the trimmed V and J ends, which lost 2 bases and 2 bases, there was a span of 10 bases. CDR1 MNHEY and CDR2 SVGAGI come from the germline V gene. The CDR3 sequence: CASSYPLPGNQPQHF. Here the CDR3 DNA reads TGTGCCAGCAGTTACCCACTCCCTGGCAATCAGCCCCAGCATTTT.

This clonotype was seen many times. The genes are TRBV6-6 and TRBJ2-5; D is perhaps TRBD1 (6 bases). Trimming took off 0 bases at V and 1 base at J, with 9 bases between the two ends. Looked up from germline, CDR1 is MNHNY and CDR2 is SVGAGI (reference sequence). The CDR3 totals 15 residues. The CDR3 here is CASSYSRGGQETQYF. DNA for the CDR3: TGTGCCAGCAGTTACTCGAGAGGGGGCCAAGAGACCCAGTACTTC.

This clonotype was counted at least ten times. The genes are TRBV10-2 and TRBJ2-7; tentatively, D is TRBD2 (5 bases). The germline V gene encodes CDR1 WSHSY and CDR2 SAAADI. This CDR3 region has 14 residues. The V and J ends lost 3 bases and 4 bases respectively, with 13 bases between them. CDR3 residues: CASSDGNSGYEQYF. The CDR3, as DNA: TGCGCCAGCAGTGACGGGAACTCTGGGTACGAGCAGTACTTC.

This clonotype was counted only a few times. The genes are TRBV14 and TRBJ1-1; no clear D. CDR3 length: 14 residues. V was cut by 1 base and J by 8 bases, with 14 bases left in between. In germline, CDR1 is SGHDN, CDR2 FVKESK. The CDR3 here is CASSQVVVPGEAFF. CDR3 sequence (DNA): TGTGCCAGCAGCCAAGTAGTCGTGCCCGGGGAAGCTTTCTTT.

Written as DNA, the CDR3 is TGTGCCAGCAGCCAAGAAGGACAGCTCAATCAGCCCCAGCATTTT. Protein: CASSQEGQLNQPQHF. This sequence joins TRBV4-2 and TRBJ1-5; TRBD1 might be the D (6 bases). Trimming took off 0 bases at V and 3 bases at J, with 9 bases between the two ends. In germline, CDR1 is LGHNA, CDR2 YNFKEQ. CDR3 length equals 15 residues.

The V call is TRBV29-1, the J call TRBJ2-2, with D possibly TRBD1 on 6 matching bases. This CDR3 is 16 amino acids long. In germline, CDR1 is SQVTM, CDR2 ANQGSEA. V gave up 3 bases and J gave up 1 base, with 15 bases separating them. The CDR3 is CSVESARGKNTGELFF. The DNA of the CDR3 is TGCAGCGTTGAGTCGGCCAGGGGAAAGAACACCGGGGAGCTGTTTTTT.

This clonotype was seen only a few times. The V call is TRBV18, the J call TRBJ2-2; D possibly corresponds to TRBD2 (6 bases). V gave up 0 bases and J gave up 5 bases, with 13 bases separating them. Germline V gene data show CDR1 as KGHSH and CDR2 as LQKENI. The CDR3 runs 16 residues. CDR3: CASSPPEPGETGELFF. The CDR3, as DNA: TGTGCCAGCTCACCACCGGAGCCGGGGGAGACCGGGGAGCTGTTTTTT.

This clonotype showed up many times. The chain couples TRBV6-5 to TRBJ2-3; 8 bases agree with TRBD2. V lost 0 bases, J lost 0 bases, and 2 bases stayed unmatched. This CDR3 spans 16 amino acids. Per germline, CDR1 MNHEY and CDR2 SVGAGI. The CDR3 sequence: CASSYSIAGSTDTQYF. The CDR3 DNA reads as TGTGCCAGCAGTTACTCAATAGCGGGGAGCACAGATACGCAGTATTTT.

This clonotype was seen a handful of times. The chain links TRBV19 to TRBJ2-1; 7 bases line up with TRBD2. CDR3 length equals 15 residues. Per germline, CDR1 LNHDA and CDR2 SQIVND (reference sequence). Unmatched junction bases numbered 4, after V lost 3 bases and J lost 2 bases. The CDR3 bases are TGTGCCAGTAGTATTACAGCGGGGCCCTACAATGAGCAGTTCTTC. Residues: CASSITAGPYNEQFF.

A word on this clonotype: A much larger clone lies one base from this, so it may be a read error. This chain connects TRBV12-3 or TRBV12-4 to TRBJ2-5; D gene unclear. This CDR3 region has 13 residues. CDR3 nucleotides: TGTGCCAGCAGCCTGGAGACTCAAGAGGCCCAGTACTTC. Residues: CASSLETQEAQYF.

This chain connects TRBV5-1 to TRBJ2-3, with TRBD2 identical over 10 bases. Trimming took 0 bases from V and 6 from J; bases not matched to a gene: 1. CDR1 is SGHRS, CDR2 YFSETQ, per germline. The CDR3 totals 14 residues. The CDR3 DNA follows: TGCGCCAGCAGCTTGGAGACTAGCGGGGATACGCAGTATTTT. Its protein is CASSLETSGDTQYF.

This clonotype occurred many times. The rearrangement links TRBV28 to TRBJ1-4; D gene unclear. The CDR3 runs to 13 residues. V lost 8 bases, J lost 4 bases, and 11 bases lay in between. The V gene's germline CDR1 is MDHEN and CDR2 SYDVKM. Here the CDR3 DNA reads TGTGCCAGCCTCGGGAGGGATAATGAAAAACTGTTTTTT. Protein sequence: CASLGRDNEKLFF.

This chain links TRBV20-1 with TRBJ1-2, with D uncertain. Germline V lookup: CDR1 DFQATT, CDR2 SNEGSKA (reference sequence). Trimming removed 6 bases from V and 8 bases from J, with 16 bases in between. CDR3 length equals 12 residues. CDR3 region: CSAPHGLGGYTF. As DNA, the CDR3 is TGCAGTGCCCCCCATGGGCTTGGAGGCTACACCTTC.

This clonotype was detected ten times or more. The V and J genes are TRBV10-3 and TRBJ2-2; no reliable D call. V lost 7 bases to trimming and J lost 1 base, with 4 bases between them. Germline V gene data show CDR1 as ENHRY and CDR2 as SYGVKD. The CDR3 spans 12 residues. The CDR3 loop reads CAIIGNTGELFF. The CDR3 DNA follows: TGTGCCATCATCGGGAACACCGGGGAGCTGTTTTTT.

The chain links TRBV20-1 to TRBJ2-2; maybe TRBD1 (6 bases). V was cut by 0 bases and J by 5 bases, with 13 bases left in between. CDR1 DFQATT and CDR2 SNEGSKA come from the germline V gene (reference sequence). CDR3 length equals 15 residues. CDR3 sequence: CSARDGQPVTGELFF. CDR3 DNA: TGCAGTGCTAGAGACGGACAGCCGGTAACCGGGGAGCTGTTTTTT.

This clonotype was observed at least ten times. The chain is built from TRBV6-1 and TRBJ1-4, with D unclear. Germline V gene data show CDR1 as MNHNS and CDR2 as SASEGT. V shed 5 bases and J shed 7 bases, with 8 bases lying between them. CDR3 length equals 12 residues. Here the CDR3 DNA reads TGTGCCAGCAGTCTGGACGGTGAAAAACTGTTTTTT. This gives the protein CASSLDGEKLFF.